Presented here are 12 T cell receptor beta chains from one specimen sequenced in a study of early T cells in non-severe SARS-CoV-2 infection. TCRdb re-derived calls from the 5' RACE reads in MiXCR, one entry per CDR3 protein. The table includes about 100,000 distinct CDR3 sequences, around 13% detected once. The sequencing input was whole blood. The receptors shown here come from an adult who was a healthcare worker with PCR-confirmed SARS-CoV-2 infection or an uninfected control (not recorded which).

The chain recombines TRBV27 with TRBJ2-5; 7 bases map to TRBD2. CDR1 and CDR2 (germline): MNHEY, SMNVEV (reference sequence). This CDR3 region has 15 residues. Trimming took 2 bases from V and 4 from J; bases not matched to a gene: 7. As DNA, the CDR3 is TGTGCCAGCAGTTTAGCGGGAGAGGTCGGAGAGACCCAGTACTTC. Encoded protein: CASSLAGEVGETQYF.

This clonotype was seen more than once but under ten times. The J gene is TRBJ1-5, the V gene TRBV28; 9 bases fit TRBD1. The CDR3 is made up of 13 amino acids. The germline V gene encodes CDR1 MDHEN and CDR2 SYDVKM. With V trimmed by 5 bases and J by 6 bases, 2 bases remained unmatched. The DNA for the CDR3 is TGTGCCAGCAGTACAGGGGGCGTTCAGCCCCAGCATTTT. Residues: CASSTGGVQPQHF.

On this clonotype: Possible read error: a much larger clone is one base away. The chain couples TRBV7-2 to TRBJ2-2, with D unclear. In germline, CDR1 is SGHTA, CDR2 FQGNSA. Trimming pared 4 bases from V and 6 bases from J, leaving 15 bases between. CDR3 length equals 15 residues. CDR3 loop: CASSSARSVAGELFF. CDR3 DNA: TGTGCCAGCAGCTCAGCCCGGTCGGTGGCCGGGGAGCTGTTTTTT.

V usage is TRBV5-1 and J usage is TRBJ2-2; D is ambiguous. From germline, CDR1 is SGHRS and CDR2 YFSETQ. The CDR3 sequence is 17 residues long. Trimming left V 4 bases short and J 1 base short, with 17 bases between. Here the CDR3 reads CASSRVVRAENTGELFF. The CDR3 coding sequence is TGCGCCAGCAGCAGAGTCGTCCGGGCCGAGAACACCGGGGAGCTGTTTTTT.

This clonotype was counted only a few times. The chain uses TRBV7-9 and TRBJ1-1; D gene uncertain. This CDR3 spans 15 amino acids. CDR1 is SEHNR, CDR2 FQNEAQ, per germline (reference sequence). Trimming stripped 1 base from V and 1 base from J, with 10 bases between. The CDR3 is CASSLGRHENTEAFF. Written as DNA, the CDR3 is TGTGCCAGCAGCTTAGGGCGTCACGAGAACACTGAAGCTTTCTTT.

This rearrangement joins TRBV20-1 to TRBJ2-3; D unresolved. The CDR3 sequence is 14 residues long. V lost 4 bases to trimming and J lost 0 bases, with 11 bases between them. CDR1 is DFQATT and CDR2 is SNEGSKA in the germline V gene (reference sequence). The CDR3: CSATSPPSTDTQYF. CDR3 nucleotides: TGCAGTGCTACGTCTCCCCCCAGCACAGATACGCAGTATTTT.

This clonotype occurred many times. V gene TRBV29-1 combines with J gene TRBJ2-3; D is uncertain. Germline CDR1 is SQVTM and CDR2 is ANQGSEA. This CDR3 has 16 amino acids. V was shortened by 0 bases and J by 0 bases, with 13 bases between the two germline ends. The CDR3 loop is CSVEEAARASTDTQYF. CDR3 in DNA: TGCAGCGTTGAAGAGGCGGCGCGTGCTAGCACAGATACGCAGTATTTT.

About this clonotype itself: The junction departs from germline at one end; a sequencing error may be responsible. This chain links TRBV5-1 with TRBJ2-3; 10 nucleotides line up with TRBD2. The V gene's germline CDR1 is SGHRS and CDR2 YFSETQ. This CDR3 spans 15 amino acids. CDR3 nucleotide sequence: TGCGTCAGCGACACCGGGACTAGCGGCACAGATACGCAGTATTTT. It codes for CVSDTGTSGTDTQYF.

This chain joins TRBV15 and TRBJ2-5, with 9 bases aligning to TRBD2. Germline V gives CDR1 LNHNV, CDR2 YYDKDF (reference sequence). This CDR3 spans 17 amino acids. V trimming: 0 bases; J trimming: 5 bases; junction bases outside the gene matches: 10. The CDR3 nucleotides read TGTGCCACCAGCAGAGATAGGCAGGCTAGCGGGACTGAGACCCAGTACTTC. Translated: CATSRDRQASGTETQYF. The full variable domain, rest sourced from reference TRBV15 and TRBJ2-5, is DAMVIQNPRYQVTQFGKPVTLSCSQTLNHNVMYWYQQKSSQAPKLLFHYYDKDFNNEADTPDNFQSRRPNTSFCFLDIRSPGLGDTAMYLCATSRDRQASGTETQYFGPGTRLLVL.

This chain's CDR3 is CASSRDTPIEQYF. The CDR3 coding sequence is TGTGCCAGCAGTCGGGACACTCCTATCGAGCAGTACTTC. The chain employs TRBV12-3 or TRBV12-4 and TRBJ2-7, with D possibly TRBD1 on 6 matching bases. The CDR3 spans 13 residues. Deletions cut 5 bases from V and 6 bases from J, with 14 bases between.

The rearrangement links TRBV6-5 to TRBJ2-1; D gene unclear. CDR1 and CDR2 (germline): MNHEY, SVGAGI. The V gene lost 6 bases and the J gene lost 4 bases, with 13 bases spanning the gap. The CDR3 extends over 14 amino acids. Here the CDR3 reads CASSQKARYNEQFF. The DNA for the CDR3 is TGTGCCAGCAGCCAAAAGGCCAGATACAATGAGCAGTTCTTC.

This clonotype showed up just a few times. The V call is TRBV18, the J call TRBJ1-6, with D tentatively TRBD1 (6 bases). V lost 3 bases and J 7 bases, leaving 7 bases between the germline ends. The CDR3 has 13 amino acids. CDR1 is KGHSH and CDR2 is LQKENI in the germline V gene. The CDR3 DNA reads TGTGCCAGCTCACCCGACAGGAATTCACCCCTCCACTTT. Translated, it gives CASSPDRNSPLHF.